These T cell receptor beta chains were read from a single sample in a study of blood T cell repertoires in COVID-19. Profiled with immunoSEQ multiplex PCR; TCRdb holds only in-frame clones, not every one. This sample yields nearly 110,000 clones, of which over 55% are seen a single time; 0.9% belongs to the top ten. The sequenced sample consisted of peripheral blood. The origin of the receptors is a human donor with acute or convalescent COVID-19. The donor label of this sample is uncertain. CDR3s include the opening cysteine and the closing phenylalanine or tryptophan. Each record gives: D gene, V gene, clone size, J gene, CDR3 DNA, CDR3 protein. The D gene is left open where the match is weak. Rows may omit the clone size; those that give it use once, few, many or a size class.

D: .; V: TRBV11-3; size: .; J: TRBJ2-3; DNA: TGTGCCAGCAGCCCAGGGAGCACAGATACGCAGTATTTT; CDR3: CASSPGSTDTQYF
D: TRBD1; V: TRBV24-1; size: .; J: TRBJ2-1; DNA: TGTGCCACCAGCACATACAGGGGGCTTGAGCAGTTCTTC; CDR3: CATSTYRGLEQFF
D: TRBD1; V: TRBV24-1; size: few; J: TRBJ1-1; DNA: TGTGCCACCAGTGCCGGGACAGGGTTTGAAGCTTTCTTT; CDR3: CATSAGTGFEAFF
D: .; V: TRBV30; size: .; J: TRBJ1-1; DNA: TGTGCCTGGAGTGTGCGGGGAGGGGGGACGCGCACTGAAGCTTTCTTT; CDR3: CAWSVRGGGTRTEAFF
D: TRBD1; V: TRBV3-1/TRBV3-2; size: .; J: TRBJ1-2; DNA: TGTGCCAGCAGCCAGACAGGGTATAATGGCTACACCTTC; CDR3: CASSQTGYNGYTF
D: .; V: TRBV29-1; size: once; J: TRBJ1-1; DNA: TGCAGCGTAGGGGGAAACAGGGAAACTGAAGCTTTCTTT; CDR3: CSVGGNRETEAFF
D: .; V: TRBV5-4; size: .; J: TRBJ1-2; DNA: TGTGCCAGCAGCTTGGATTTTCAGTTCTATGGCTACACCTTC; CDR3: CASSLDFQFYGYTF
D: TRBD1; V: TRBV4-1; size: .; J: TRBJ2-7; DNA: TGCGCCAGCAGCCGCACCTACAGGGGCGAGCAGTACTTC; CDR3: CASSRTYRGEQYF
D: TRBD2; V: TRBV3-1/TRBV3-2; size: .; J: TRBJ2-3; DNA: TGTGCCAGCAGCCTTCTACGGGGGGAGGATACGCAGTATTTT; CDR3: CASSLLRGEDTQYF
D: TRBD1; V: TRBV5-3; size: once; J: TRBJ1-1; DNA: TGTGCCAGAAGCCCTAAACAGGGGGGGGCTGAAGCTTTCTTT; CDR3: CARSPKQGGAEAFF
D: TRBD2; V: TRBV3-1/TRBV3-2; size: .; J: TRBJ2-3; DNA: TGTGCCAGCAGCCGTCTTCTAGCGGGGGGAGGAGATACGCAGTATTTT; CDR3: CASSRLLAGGGDTQYF
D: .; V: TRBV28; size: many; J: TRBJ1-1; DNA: TGTGCCAGCAGACTGGTCACTGAAGCTTTCTTT; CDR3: CASRLVTEAFF
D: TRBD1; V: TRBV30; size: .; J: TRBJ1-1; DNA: TGTGCCTGGAGTCCACAGGGACAGCAAGCTTTCTTT; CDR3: CAWSPQGQQAFF
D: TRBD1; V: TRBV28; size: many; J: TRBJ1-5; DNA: TGTGCCAGCAGTCAAATTACAGGGGCGGATAGCAATCAGCCCCAGCATTTT; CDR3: CASSQITGADSNQPQHF
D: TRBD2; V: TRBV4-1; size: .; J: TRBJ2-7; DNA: TGCGCCAGCAGCCAAAGAGGGACTAGGTTGATCTACGAGCAGTACTTC; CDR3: CASSQRGTRLIYEQYF
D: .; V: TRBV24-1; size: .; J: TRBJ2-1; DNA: TGTGCCACCAGTGGGGGACTGAGCTCCTACAATGAGCAGTTCTTC; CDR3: CATSGGLSSYNEQFF
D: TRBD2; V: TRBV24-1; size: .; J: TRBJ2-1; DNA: TGTGCCACCAGTGATTTAGAGACTAGCGATAATGAGCAGTTCTTC; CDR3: CATSDLETSDNEQFF
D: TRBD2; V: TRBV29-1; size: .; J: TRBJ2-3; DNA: TGCAGCGTTGAATCGGTAGCGGGGGTCCAAGATACGCAGTATTTT; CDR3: CSVESVAGVQDTQYF
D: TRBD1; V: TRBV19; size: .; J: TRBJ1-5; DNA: TGTGCCAGTAGTTTCTACAGGGGGGAGGATCAGCCCCAGCATTTT; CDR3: CASSFYRGEDQPQHF
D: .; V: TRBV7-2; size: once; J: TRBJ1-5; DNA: TGTGCCAGCAGCTCACGGACCTCGGGACAGCCCCAGCATTTT; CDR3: CASSSRTSGQPQHF
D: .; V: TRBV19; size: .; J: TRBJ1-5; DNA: TGTGCCAGTAGCAACAGAATTTATCAGCCCCAGCATTTT; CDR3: CASSNRIYQPQHF
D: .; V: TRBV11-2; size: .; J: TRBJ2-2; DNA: TGTGCCAGCAGCTTGACAGGGAGGGGGGAGCTGTTTTTT; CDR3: CASSLTGRGELFF
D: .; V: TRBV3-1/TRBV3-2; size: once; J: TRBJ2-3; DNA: TGTGCCAGCAGCCCCGGACAGAACACAGATACGCAGTATTTT; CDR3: CASSPGQNTDTQYF
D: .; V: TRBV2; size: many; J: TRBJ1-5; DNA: TGTGCCAGCAGTGGCACAAATAGCAATCAGCCCCAGCATTTT; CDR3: CASSGTNSNQPQHF
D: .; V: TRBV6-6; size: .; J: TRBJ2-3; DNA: TGTGCCAGCAGTACAGGGAATACGCAGTATTTT; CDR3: CASSTGNTQYF
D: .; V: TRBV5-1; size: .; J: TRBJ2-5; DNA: TGCGCCAGCAGCTCCCAGGGTAGGGAGACCCAGTACTTC; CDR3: CASSSQGRETQYF
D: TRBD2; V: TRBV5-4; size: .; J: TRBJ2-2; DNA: TGTGCCAGCAGCCCAATAGCGGGGAACACCGGGGAGCTGTTTTTT; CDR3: CASSPIAGNTGELFF
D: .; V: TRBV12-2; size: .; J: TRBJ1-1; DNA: TGTGCAAGTCGCTTAGAGGGGCCCGGCACTGAAGCTTTCTTT; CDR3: CASRLEGPGTEAFF
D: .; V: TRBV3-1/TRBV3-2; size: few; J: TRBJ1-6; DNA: TGTGCCAGCAGCCGACAACAATCACCCCTCCACTTT; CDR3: CASSRQQSPLHF
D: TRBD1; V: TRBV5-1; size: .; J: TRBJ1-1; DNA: TGCGCCAGCAGCTCAGGACAGGGGGGTGAAGCTTTCTTT; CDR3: CASSSGQGGEAFF
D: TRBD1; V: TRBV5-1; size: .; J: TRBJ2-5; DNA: TGCGCCAGCAGTCCCCAGGGGGCAAAAGAGACCCAGTACTTC; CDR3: CASSPQGAKETQYF
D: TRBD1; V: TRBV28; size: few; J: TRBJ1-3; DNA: TGTGCCAGCAGTTTTGGGACAGGGCTACCCTCTGGAAACACCATATATTTT; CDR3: CASSFGTGLPSGNTIYF
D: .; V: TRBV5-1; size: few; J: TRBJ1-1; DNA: TGCGCCAGCAGCCCTTGGGGAGCCAACACTGAAGCTTTCTTT; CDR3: CASSPWGANTEAFF
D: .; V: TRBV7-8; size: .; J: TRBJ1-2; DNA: TGTGCCAGCAGCTTAGTTGCGGGACGGGTCTATGGCTACACCTTC; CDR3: CASSLVAGRVYGYTF
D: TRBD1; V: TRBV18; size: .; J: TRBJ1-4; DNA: TGTGCCAGCTCCACCGGGACAGGGGTTGAAAAACTGTTTTTT; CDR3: CASSTGTGVEKLFF
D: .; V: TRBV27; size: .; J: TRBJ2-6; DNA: TGTGCCAGCAGCCCCCAGGCGTATACCATCTCTGGGGCCAACGTCCTGACTTTC; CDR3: CASSPQAYTISGANVLTF
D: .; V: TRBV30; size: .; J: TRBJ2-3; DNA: TGTGCCTGGAGTGATGGGAGGAGCACAGATACGCAGTATTTT; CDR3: CAWSDGRSTDTQYF
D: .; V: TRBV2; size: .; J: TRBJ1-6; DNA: TGTGCCAGCAGTGAAGGGGGGCCGAATTCACCCCTCCACTTT; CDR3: CASSEGGPNSPLHF
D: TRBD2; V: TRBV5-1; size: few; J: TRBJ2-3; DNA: TGCGCCAGCAGAGAACGCGGGAGCGGCACAGATACGCAGTATTTT; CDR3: CASRERGSGTDTQYF
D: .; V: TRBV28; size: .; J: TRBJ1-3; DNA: TGTGCCAGCATCAATTCGGGTTACTCTGGAAACACCATATATTTT; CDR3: CASINSGYSGNTIYF
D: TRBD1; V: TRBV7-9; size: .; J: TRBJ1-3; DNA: TGTGCCAGCAGTTTGCTCAGGACAGGAGATGGAAACACCATATATTTT; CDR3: CASSLLRTGDGNTIYF
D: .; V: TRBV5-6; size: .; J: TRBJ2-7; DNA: TGTGCCAGCAGTCCTGGGGGGATTGGCGAGCAGTACTTC; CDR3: CASSPGGIGEQYF
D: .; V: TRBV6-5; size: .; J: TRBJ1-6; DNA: TGTGCCAGCAGACGAACCTTTGGCTCACCCCTCCACTTT; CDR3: CASRRTFGSPLHF
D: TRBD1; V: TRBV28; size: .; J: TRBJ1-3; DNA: TGTGCCAGCAGTACCAGGGACAGGGGGAAATCTGGAAACACCATATATTTT; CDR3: CASSTRDRGKSGNTIYF
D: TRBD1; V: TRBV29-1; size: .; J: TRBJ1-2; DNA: TGCAGCGTTGAGGGACAGACCTCTAACTATGGCTACACCTTC; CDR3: CSVEGQTSNYGYTF